What follows are 27 T cell receptor beta chains derived from one specimen sequenced in a study of shared clonotypes between healthy human individuals. The data were produced by immunoSEQ multiplex PCR, yet TCRdb's version contains in-frame clones alone and is incomplete. The profile covers about 1 million clones, with approximately 72% appearing a single time and less than 1.5% taken by the ten largest. The sequencing sample was made of memory CD4+ T cells sorted from blood. Subset in this sample: CD45RA-negative fraction. These receptors originate from a young man in good health.

The CDR3 is CATALAGGSNEQFF. The DNA for the CDR3 is TGTGCCACCGCACTAGCGGGAGGGAGTAATGAGCAGTTCTTC. The rearrangement uses TRBV15 and TRBJ2-1; 13 nucleotides align to TRBD2. The trim removed 8 bases at V and 7 bases at J, leaving 5 bases unmatched. Germline CDR1 reads LNHNV; CDR2 reads YYDKDF (reference sequence). This CDR3 has 14 residues.

On this clone: The same CDR3 is also encoded by other DNA sequences in this sample. The chain couples TRBV5-1 to TRBJ2-3; perhaps TRBD2 as D (7 bases). The V gene lost 4 bases and the J gene lost 2 bases, with 14 bases spanning the gap. This CDR3 is 15 amino acids long. The germline V gene encodes CDR1 SGHRS and CDR2 YFSETQ. The CDR3 sequence is CASSAGAGATDTQYF. The CDR3 DNA reads TGCGCCAGCAGCGCCGGGGCGGGGGCCACAGATACGCAGTATTTT. The full variable domain, in which reference TRBV5-1 and TRBJ2-3 provide the parts outside the CDR3, is KAGVTQTPRYLIKTRGQQVTLSCSPISGHRSVSWYQQTPGQGLQFLFEYFSETQRNKGNFPGRFSGRQFSNSRSEMNVSTLELGDSALYLCASSAGAGATDTQYFGPGTRLTVL.

The genes are TRBV19 and TRBJ1-1; D perhaps matches TRBD1 (6 bases). The CDR3 contains 16 residues. Trimming took off 6 bases at V and 1 base at J, with 18 bases between the two ends. Germline assignment: CDR1 LNHDA and CDR2 SQIVND (reference sequence). The CDR3 protein is CASRHPRDIPNTEAFF. DNA for the CDR3: TGTGCCAGTAGACATCCGCGGGACATTCCGAACACTGAAGCTTTCTTT. Together with reference TRBV19 and TRBJ1-1, the CDR3 gives the full variable domain: DGGITQSPKYLFRKEGQNVTLSCEQNLNHDAMYWYRQDPGQGLRLIYYSQIVNDFQKGDIAEGYSVSREKKESFPLTVTSAQKNPTAFYLCASRHPRDIPNTEAFFGQGTRLTVV.

This chain links TRBV7-3 with TRBJ2-1, with 7 bases matching TRBD2. The length of the CDR3 is 15 residues. Unmatched junction bases numbered 4, after V lost 1 base and J lost 4 bases. The V gene's germline CDR1 is SGHTA and CDR2 FQGTGA. CDR3 bases: TGTGCCAGCAGCTTAAGTAGCGGGCAATACAATGAGCAGTTCTTC. It specifies CASSLSSGQYNEQFF.

The V and J genes are TRBV6-5 and TRBJ1-6, with 9 bases lining up with TRBD1. The CDR3 is 15 amino acids. J was trimmed by 9 bases and V by 0 bases; bases with no gene match: 3. Germline V gives CDR1 MNHEY, CDR2 SVGAGI. DNA for the CDR3: TGTGCCAGCAGTTACTCGAAGGACAGGGGTTCACCCCTCCACTTT. Its protein is CASSYSKDRGSPLHF.

V usage is TRBV2 and J usage is TRBJ2-2, with 8 bases that match TRBD2. The germline V gene has CDR1 SNHLY and CDR2 FYNNEI. The V and J ends lost 7 bases and 4 bases, in that order; junction bases with no gene match: 11. CDR3 length equals 16 residues. Here the CDR3 DNA reads TGTGCCAGCAATCTTAAACCGGGACTAGTCACCGGGGAGCTGTTTTTT. This encodes CASNLKPGLVTGELFF.

The rearrangement uses TRBV10-3 and TRBJ2-1; D is ambiguous. The CDR3 length is 13 residues. Germline CDR1 is ENHRY and CDR2 is SYGVKD. Trimming took 7 bases from V and 7 from J, leaving 14 bases between them. The CDR3, as DNA: TGTGCCATCACCGGCGGTAGCCCTAATGAGCAGTTCTTC. This encodes CAITGGSPNEQFF.

About this clone itself: It may be a read error: a sequence one base away is much more abundant. Other DNA sequences in the sample encode the same CDR3. The V gene is TRBV14, the J gene TRBJ2-3, with D perhaps TRBD1 (5 bases). Trimming shortened V by 4 bases and J by 3 bases, and 8 bases separated the two germline ends. There are 13 residues in the CDR3. CDR1 SGHDN and CDR2 FVKESK come from the germline V gene. The CDR3 sequence: CASSLQGTDTQYF. CDR3 nucleotides: TGTGCCAGCAGCCTGCAGGGAACAGATACGCAGTATTTT.

The CDR3: CASSLTGTSGSGSVETQYF. DNA of the CDR3: TGTGCCAGCTCCCTGACTGGGACTAGCGGGAGTGGATCGGTAGAGACCCAGTACTTC. V usage is TRBV2 and J usage is TRBJ2-5; 14 bases are a match to TRBD2. Unmatched junction bases numbered 18, after V lost 8 bases and J lost 4 bases. CDR3 length: 19 residues. The germline CDR1 and CDR2 sequences are SNHLY and FYNNEI.

This chain connects TRBV6-6 to TRBJ2-7, with no clear D. The CDR3 extends over 13 amino acids. The germline V gene encodes CDR1 MNHNY and CDR2 SVGAGI (reference sequence). Trimming stripped 5 bases from V and 6 bases from J, with 14 bases between. The CDR3 spells CASSITDNSEQYF. CDR3 nucleotide sequence: TGTGCCAGCAGTATAACGGATAACAGCGAGCAGTACTTC.

The rearrangement links TRBV5-4 to TRBJ1-6; D is ambiguous. The CDR3 contains 16 residues. The germline V and J ends were trimmed by 0 bases and 9 bases, with 16 bases remaining between them. Germline values: CDR1 SGHNT, CDR2 YYREEE (reference sequence). Here the CDR3 DNA reads TGTGCCAGCAGCTTGGACCCCGAAATCGGCCTTTCACCCCTCCACTTT. Its translation: CASSLDPEIGLSPLHF.

The chain employs TRBV7-9 and TRBJ1-6, with a tentative D call TRBD1 (6 bases). Deletions cut 4 bases from V and 10 bases from J, with 17 bases between. The germline V gene encodes CDR1 SEHNR and CDR2 FQNEAQ (reference sequence). The CDR3 covers 15 residues. The CDR3 DNA is TGTGCCAGCAGCTCGCTGGGGGCGGTGGGATCACCCCTCCACTTT. Translated: CASSSLGAVGSPLHF.

The V gene is TRBV28, the J gene TRBJ1-5; D possibly corresponds to TRBD1 (6 bases). The CDR3 runs 14 residues. Looked up from germline, CDR1 is MDHEN and CDR2 is SYDVKM. V lost 6 bases and J 4 bases, leaving 13 bases between the germline ends. The CDR3 here is CASSPTGMNQPQHF. In DNA form, the CDR3 reads TGTGCCAGCAGCCCAACAGGGATGAATCAGCCCCAGCATTTT.

The V gene is TRBV6-6, the J gene TRBJ1-2; 7 positions agree with TRBD1. After removal of 5 bases from V and 4 bases from J, the junction contained 10 bases not matched to a gene. Germline V gene sequence: CDR1 MNHNY, CDR2 SVGAGI (reference sequence). CDR3 length: 15 residues. The CDR3 coding sequence is TGTGCCAGCAGTGCGTGGGACAGAGTTTCCTATGGCTACACCTTC. This codes for CASSAWDRVSYGYTF.

The chain joins TRBV4-1 to TRBJ2-7; no clear D gene. The V and J ends lost 0 bases and 7 bases respectively, with 10 bases between them. The germline gives CDR1 MGHRA, CDR2 YSYEKL. This CDR3 contains 13 residues. CDR3 in amino acids: CASSQDGGREQYF. Written as DNA, the CDR3 is TGCGCCAGCAGCCAAGACGGTGGTCGGGAGCAGTACTTC.

This sequence joins TRBV30 and TRBJ2-5; the match to TRBD1 covers 8 bases. The J call may not be correct, given that the DNA end is closer to TRBJ2-7. This CDR3 spans 13 amino acids. Germline loops: CDR1 GTSNPN, CDR2 SVGIG (reference sequence). CDR3 amino acids: CAQDRGTSYEQYF. As DNA, the CDR3 is TGTGCCCAAGACAGGGGAACATCCTACGAGCAGTACTTC.

This chain joins TRBV5-1 and TRBJ1-2; 10 nucleotides line up with TRBD1. The germline gives CDR1 SGHRS, CDR2 YFSETQ. The J segment lost 6 bases and the V segment lost 6 bases, leaving 8 bases of the junction unmatched. The CDR3 runs 14 residues. The DNA for the CDR3 is TGCGCCAGCACAACGGGACAGGGGACGAATGGCTACACCTTC. The encoded protein is CASTTGQGTNGYTF.

This clone was observed once. This chain joins TRBV10-1 and TRBJ2-1, with a tentative D call TRBD2 (6 bases). Trimming left V 4 bases short and J 7 bases short, with 11 bases between. CDR1 WNHNN and CDR2 SYGVQD come from the germline V gene (reference sequence). The CDR3 loop spans 13 amino acids. The DNA for the CDR3 is TGCGCCAGCAGTGGCGGTGGGGGGAATGAGCAGTTCTTC. It is translated as CASSGGGGNEQFF.

Ten or more counts support this clone. The chain recombines TRBV30 with TRBJ1-1; the D is unclear. Trimming pared 0 bases from V and 0 bases from J, leaving 14 bases between. The CDR3 runs 16 residues. Germline V gene lookup returns CDR1 GTSNPN and CDR2 SVGIG (reference sequence). The chain's CDR3 is CAWSVLSATLNTEAFF. The CDR3 region has the DNA TGTGCCTGGAGTGTACTGTCGGCAACTCTGAACACTGAAGCTTTCTTT.

The chain carries TRBV15 and TRBJ2-1; 10 bases are shared with TRBD2. This CDR3 spans 16 amino acids. Germline trimming cut 5 bases from V and 4 bases from J; bases unmatched to any gene: 8. Per germline, CDR1 LNHNV and CDR2 YYDKDF (reference sequence). In DNA, the CDR3 is TGTGCCACCAGCGAATCATCAGCGGGGGGGTACAATGAGCAGTTCTTC. Its protein is CATSESSAGGYNEQFF.

The chain carries TRBV2 and TRBJ1-5; 8 bases align to TRBD1. The CDR3 has 15 residues. Germline values: CDR1 SNHLY, CDR2 FYNNEI. Trimming cost V 4 bases and J 5 bases; bases outside gene matches: 7. The CDR3 reads CASSADRVNHQPQHF. The CDR3 DNA reads as TGTGCCAGCAGTGCGGACAGGGTGAACCATCAGCCCCAGCATTTT.

This chain connects TRBV19 to TRBJ1-6; the D gene is possibly TRBD1 (6 bases). Germline V gives CDR1 LNHDA, CDR2 SQIVND (reference sequence). The V end was cut by 10 bases, the J end by 5 bases, with 15 bases between. The CDR3 is 14 amino acids. The DNA of the CDR3 is TGTGCCACAGCCCCAGGGGTGAATAATTCACCCCTCCACTTT. It yields the protein CATAPGVNNSPLHF.

Many counts were recorded for this clone. V and J are TRBV30 and TRBJ1-6; D is unresolved. V shed 0 bases and J shed 2 bases, with 8 bases lying between them. Germline values: CDR1 GTSNPN, CDR2 SVGIG (reference sequence). The CDR3 is 15 amino acids. The CDR3 nucleotides are TGTGCCTGGAGTGTTGTCGGAACCTATAATTCACCCCTCCACTTT. Amino acid sequence: CAWSVVGTYNSPLHF.

V is TRBV11-1 and J is TRBJ2-5, with D maybe TRBD1 (5 bases). CDR1 and CDR2 from the germline V gene are SGHAT and FQDESV (reference sequence). V dropped 0 bases and J dropped 7 bases, with 9 bases sitting between them. CDR3 size: 13 residues. The CDR3 DNA follows: TGTGCCAGCAGCTTAGCAGGGGCCGGGACCCAGTACTTC. Protein product: CASSLAGAGTQYF.

The chain recombines TRBV2 with TRBJ1-6; D unresolved. Germline values: CDR1 SNHLY, CDR2 FYNNEI. The CDR3 covers 14 residues. V was shortened by 4 bases and J by 8 bases, with 12 bases between the two germline ends. CDR3 loop: CASSVMVRDSPLHF. CDR3 coding DNA: TGTGCCAGCAGTGTTATGGTTCGGGATTCACCCCTCCACTTT.

This chain connects TRBV4-3 to TRBJ2-1; the match to TRBD2 covers 8 bases. CDR3 length equals 16 residues. From germline, CDR1 is LGHNA and CDR2 YSLEER. V was pared by 0 bases and J by 7 bases, with 8 bases of the junction left unmatched. Here the CDR3 reads CASSQDGLAGLNEQFF. CDR3 nucleotide sequence: TGCGCCAGCAGCCAAGATGGGCTAGCGGGTCTGAATGAGCAGTTCTTC.

This rearrangement joins TRBV9 to TRBJ1-1, with a weak D call TRBD1 (5 bases). The CDR3 sequence is 13 residues long. V lost 0 bases to trimming and J lost 11 bases, with 14 bases between them. Per the germline V gene, CDR1 is SGDLS and CDR2 is YYNGEE. CDR3 nucleotides: TGTGCCAGCAGCGTAGGTCCAGGGCCTGGGGCTTTCTTT. Translation gives CASSVGPGPGAFF.